This entry features one T cell receptor (beta chain) sequence. Its antigen is unknown. The source of the sample is a study of cytomegalovirus exposure and HLA in healthy donors. With 60 Vbeta and 13 Jbeta primers, the PCR was carried out. This table comes from immunoSEQ multiplex PCR, and its TCRdb copy is limited to in-frame clones, with some not included. This table holds roughly 180,000 clones, 80% to 85% found once. Study-level findings and limits: The availability of immune exposure information extended only to CMV serostatus. Fewer N-insertions (relative to the approximately 700-donor mean) were reportedly seen in an Asian-associated ancestry cluster in a later analysis. Analysis was performed later, and it showed HLA-associated TCR beta chains to be more clonally expanded than equally common others. Specific recognition of CMV antigens was confirmed in vitro for a few chains (all CMV-associated).

V was shortened by 0 bases and J by 3 bases, with 9 bases between the two germline ends. This CDR3 spans 14 amino acids. Germline CDR1 is SGHNT and CDR2 is YYREEE (reference sequence). The source of this sequence is a boy younger than 10 in good health and CMV-seronegative. The sequenced sample was PBMCs. The rearrangement joins TRBV5-4 to TRBJ1-2, with D unclear. CDR3 sequence (DNA): TGTGCCAGCAGCTTGGAAGCAGGCTACTATGGCTACACCTTC. Its protein is CASSLEAGYYGYTF.